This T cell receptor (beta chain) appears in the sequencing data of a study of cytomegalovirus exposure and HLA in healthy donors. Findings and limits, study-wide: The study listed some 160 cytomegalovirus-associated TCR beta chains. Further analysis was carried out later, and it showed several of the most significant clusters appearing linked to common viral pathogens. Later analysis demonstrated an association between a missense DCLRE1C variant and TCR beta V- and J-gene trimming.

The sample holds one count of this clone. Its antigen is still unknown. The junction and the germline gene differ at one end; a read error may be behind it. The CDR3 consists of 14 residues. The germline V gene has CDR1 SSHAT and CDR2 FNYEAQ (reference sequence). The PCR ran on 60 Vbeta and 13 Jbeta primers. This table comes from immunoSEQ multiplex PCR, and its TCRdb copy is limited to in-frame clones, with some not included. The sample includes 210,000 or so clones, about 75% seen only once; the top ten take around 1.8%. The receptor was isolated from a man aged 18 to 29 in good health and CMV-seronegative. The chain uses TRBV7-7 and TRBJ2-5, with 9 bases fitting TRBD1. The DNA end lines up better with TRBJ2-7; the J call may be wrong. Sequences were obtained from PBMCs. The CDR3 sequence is CASSRGQGLYEQYF. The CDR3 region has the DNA TGTGCTAGCAGCCGGGGACAGGGCCTCTACGAGCAGTACTTC.